The clone carrying this T cell receptor (beta chain) was recorded once. The germline CDR1 and CDR2 sequences are LNHNV and YYDKDF (reference sequence). This CDR3 has 13 residues. Between the trimmed V and J ends, which lost 1 base and 5 bases, there was a span of 9 bases. In each case, RNA was isolated and then reverse transcribed into cDNA as the sequencing template. Repertoires were generated with immunoSEQ multiplex PCR, while TCRdb's copy carries only in-frame clones and drops some. The sample lists tens of thousands of clones; around 46% were seen once. The sample originates from a study of CD8+ T cells in alopecia areata. Stated treatment: oral pan-JAK inhibitor, 5-10 mg twice daily. Starting from PBMCs, sorting isolated CD4+ and CD8+ T cells.

The sequence came from a human donor with alopecia areata. This material consisted of CD8+ T cells sorted from blood, taken at roughly week 36, from a patient treated with tofacitinib. The chain couples TRBV15 to TRBJ2-7; possibly TRBD2 for D (5 bases). CDR3: CATSRGRGNEQYF. CDR3 bases: TGTGCCACCAGCAGAGGCCGAGGGAACGAGCAGTACTTC.